This entry describes one T cell receptor (beta chain). Its target is not known. This record belongs to a study of T cell responses to AZD1222 COVID-19 vaccine. Study results and limitations: Spike-specific TCRs gained breadth and depth after people received two AZD1222 doses.

Profiled with immunoSEQ multiplex PCR; TCRdb holds only in-frame clones, not every one. This sample has 150,000 to 200,000 clones; about 91% occur once, and the top ten carry approximately 4.7%. Trimming removed 4 bases at V and 7 bases at J, with 20 bases between. This CDR3 region has 16 residues. Germline V lookup: CDR1 SGDLS, CDR2 YYNGEE. Specimen: peripheral blood, collected on day 0 of AZD1222 vaccination. The chain combines TRBV9 with TRBJ1-4; the D gene is possibly TRBD1 (6 bases). This clonotype was sampled from an adult in good health. CDR3 region: CASSPLDRQVTEKLFF. The DNA of the CDR3 is TGTGCCAGCAGCCCTCTCGATCGACAGGTCACTGAAAAACTGTTTTTT.